This T cell receptor beta chain was captured by sequencing in a study of blood T cell repertoires in COVID-19 (dated by TCRdb to about 2020). In the study overall: Collaborator samples came from the United States, Italy and Spain and covered acute and convalescent phases of COVID-19. Deeply sampled blood TCRbeta repertoires from subjects exposed to, actively infected with, or recovered from COVID-19 were included in the dataset. The material from the prospective study consisted of cDNA or gDNA derived from T cells, B-cell-depleted T cells, or PBMCs. Where HLA class I and class II types were available, the types were taken from metadata supplied by the sample provider, not from assay-based typing. The sample metadata nearly always contained a de-identified subject ID, COVID-19 status, age in years and sex. The repertoires were released in a freely available public database intended as a resource for research on the immune response to SARS-CoV-2. The samples were drawn from the first 160 participants of the ongoing ImmuneRACE study and from 1,254 subjects provided by 6 global collaborators. Here is what the overall study found, with its caveats: The quantity of clinical and demographic metadata differed by source and by participant and was supplied without curation.

Looking up the germline V gene yields CDR1 SGHAT and CDR2 FQNNGV. V is cut by 5 bases and J by 8 bases, and the space between the germline ends is 15 bases. From the cysteine through the phenylalanine, the CDR3 covers 14 amino acids. Only CDR3 DNA remains: 42 bases, in frame from the first base. The immunoSEQ Assay, a bias-controlled multiplex PCR, was used to amplify TCRbeta CDR3 regions from genomic DNA. As for how the authors treated the data: The number of nucleated cells in each sample was estimated from the amplification of reference gene primers within the assay. To quantify the absolute abundance of each unique TCRbeta CDR3 rearrangement, sequence reads were collapsed and filtered. Productive Simpson clonality was computed per sample as the square root of Simpson's diversity index over productive rearrangements. Drawn from immuneACCESS, this table holds only the in-frame rearrangements with V and J called that TCRdb kept. Clones are partly lost; checked studies trace under half to an unresolved V gene and leave the rest unexplained. V, J and clone size were drawn from that table, and D and trimming were deduced from the DNA. The sample yields about 27,000 clones; about 83% were counted once. The biggest ten clones account for around two thirds of the sample.

In the case of this clone: No antigen is known for it. Within one base of it there is no much larger clone, and no base qualities were kept.

Collaborating institutions collected whole blood in K2EDTA tubes following their own protocols. For TCRbeta analysis, collaborators shipped samples as frozen whole blood, isolated PBMCs, or DNA extracted from either of those sample types. The clonotype was recovered from a man aged 65-85 years with acute or convalescent COVID-19. The source material was peripheral blood. The sequence is built from TRBV11-2 and TRBJ1-4; the D gene cannot be named for sure. The sequenced DNA: TGTGCCAGCAGCCCCCTTGGGAGGGAGGAAAAACTGTTTTTT. Its coded protein is CASSPLGREEKLFF.